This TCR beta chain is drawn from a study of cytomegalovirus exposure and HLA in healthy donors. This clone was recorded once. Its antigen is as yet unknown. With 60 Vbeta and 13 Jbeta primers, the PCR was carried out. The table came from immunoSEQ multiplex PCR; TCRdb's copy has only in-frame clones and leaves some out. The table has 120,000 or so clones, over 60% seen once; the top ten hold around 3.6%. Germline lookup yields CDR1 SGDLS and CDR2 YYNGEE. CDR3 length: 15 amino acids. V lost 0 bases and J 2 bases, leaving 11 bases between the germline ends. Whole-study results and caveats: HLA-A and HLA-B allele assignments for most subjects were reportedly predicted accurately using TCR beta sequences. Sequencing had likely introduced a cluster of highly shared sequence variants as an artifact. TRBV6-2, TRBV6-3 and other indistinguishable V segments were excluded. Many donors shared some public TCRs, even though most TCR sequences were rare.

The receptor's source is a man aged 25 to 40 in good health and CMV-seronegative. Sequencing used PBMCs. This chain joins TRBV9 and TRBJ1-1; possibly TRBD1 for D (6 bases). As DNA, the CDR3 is TGTGCCAGCAGCGTAGTACAACAGGGCAACACTGAAGCTTTCTTT. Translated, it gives CASSVVQQGNTEAFF.